The 27 T cell receptor beta chains below were found in one sample sequenced in a study of shared T cell receptors in the human thymus. Some clones are missing from TCRdb's copy, which holds only in-frame ones; the method was immunoSEQ multiplex PCR. The table records under 700,000 clones, around three quarters of them present only once. These records were also assigned to another study, of human thymus T cells.

Sequencing input: thymocytes. All receptors come from a boy under two years old with a congenital heart defect.

The rearrangement links TRBV29-1 to TRBJ2-7; 7 bases fit TRBD1. Looked up from germline, CDR1 is SQVTM and CDR2 is ANQGSEA. The CDR3 runs to 13 residues. With V trimmed by 4 bases and J by 10 bases, 13 bases remained unmatched. The CDR3 loop reads CSVVPGQYTYQYF. Written as DNA, the CDR3 is TGCAGCGTTGTCCCGGGACAGTATACGTATCAGTACTTC.

This clone was counted a single time. J is TRBJ2-3 and V is TRBV12-5, with D uncertain. With 2 bases removed from V and 6 bases from J, the gap between germline ends came to 18 bases. From germline, CDR1 is LGHNT and CDR2 FRNRAP. The length of the CDR3 is 16 residues. CDR3 nucleotides: TGTGCTAGTGGTTTGAGTACAGTTGGTGTTGAGGATACGCAGTATTTT. Translating it yields CASGLSTVGVEDTQYF.

The rearrangement joins TRBV30 to TRBJ2-5, with 11 bases lining up with TRBD1. CDR3 length: 14 residues. The V and J ends lost 4 bases and 2 bases, in that order; junction bases with no gene match: 3. Germline CDR1 is GTSNPN and CDR2 is SVGIG (reference sequence). The CDR3 DNA follows: TGTGCCTGGAACCGGGACAGGGGGCAAGAGACCCAGTACTTC. The encoded protein is CAWNRDRGQETQYF. The variable domain in full, with the rest retrieved from reference TRBV30 and TRBJ2-5, is SQTIHQWPATLVQPVGSPLSLECTVEGTSNPNLYWYRQAAGRGLQLLFYSVGIGQISSEVPQNLSASRPQDRQFILSSKKLLLSDSGFYLCAWNRDRGQETQYFGPGTRLLVL.

V is TRBV15 and J is TRBJ2-7, with 10 bases that match TRBD2. Germline CDR1 LNHNV, CDR2 YYDKDF (reference sequence). The CDR3 is made up of 16 amino acids. The J segment lost 0 bases and the V segment lost 0 bases, leaving 2 bases of the junction unmatched. Written as DNA, the CDR3 is TGTGCCACCAGCAGAGAGAGCGGGAGGGACTCCTACGAGCAGTACTTC. Translation gives CATSRESGRDSYEQYF.

The V call is TRBV15, the J call TRBJ2-1, with TRBD2 as a possible D gene (5 bases). Germline loops: CDR1 LNHNV, CDR2 YYDKDF (reference sequence). Trimming left V 5 bases short and J 9 bases short, with 20 bases between. The CDR3 totals 15 residues. CDR3 region: CATSATGLAKSEQFF. CDR3 nucleotides: TGTGCCACCAGCGCCACGGGATTGGCCAAGAGTGAGCAGTTCTTC.

The rearrangement links TRBV6-5 to TRBJ1-1; no reliable D call. Trimming left V 0 bases short and J 0 bases short, with 11 bases between. CDR1 is MNHEY and CDR2 is SVGAGI in the germline V gene. The length of the CDR3 is 16 residues. DNA of the CDR3: TGTGCCAGCAGTTACTCGAACAGTCTCATGAACACTGAAGCTTTCTTT. It codes for CASSYSNSLMNTEAFF.

J is TRBJ2-1 and V is TRBV4-3; TRBD1 agrees at 7 bases. Germline V CDR1 and CDR2: LGHNA, YSLEER. This CDR3 comprises 15 residues. The V and J ends lost 5 bases and 1 base, in that order; junction bases with no gene match: 5. The CDR3 spells CASSAGTVSYNEQFF. The CDR3 nucleotides are TGCGCCAGCAGCGCCGGGACAGTTTCCTACAATGAGCAGTTCTTC.

This chain connects TRBV27 to TRBJ2-7, with 15 bases lining up with TRBD2. The trim removed 2 bases at V and 1 base at J, leaving 9 bases unmatched. In germline, CDR1 is MNHEY, CDR2 SMNVEV (reference sequence). This CDR3 is built from 19 residues. This CDR3 reads CASSLGGLAGGLLSYEQYF. The CDR3, as DNA: TGTGCCAGCAGTTTAGGGGGACTAGCGGGAGGCCTCCTTTCCTACGAGCAGTACTTC.

The chain couples TRBV4-3 to TRBJ2-1, with D possibly matching TRBD1 (6 bases). Germline V gene data show CDR1 as LGHNA and CDR2 as YSLEER. The length of the CDR3 is 16 residues. V was pared by 0 bases and J by 6 bases, with 15 bases between. The CDR3 region is CASSQDQRVGGNEQFF. In DNA, the CDR3 is TGCGCCAGCAGCCAAGATCAACGGGTAGGGGGCAATGAGCAGTTCTTC.

The gene calls are TRBV11-3 and TRBJ2-1; 9 positions match TRBD2. This CDR3 has 15 residues. J lost 9 bases, V lost 2 bases, and 8 bases had no gene match. Germline V gene data show CDR1 as SGHNT and CDR2 as YENEEA. CDR3 amino acids: CASSLFGSGSIEQFF. CDR3 bases: TGTGCCAGCAGCTTATTTGGTAGCGGGAGTATTGAGCAGTTCTTC.

The chain is built from TRBV10-3 and TRBJ2-3; 7 bases agree with TRBD2. The CDR3 runs 13 residues. The germline CDR1 and CDR2 sequences are ENHRY and SYGVKD. For the CDR3, the DNA is TGTGTCTCCAGGGAGGGAGTTGCAGATACGCAGTATTTT. Its protein product is CVSREGVADTQYF.

V and J are TRBV28 and TRBJ2-1; possible D gene TRBD1, 5 bases. The CDR3 consists of 19 residues. Per the germline V gene, CDR1 is MDHEN and CDR2 is SYDVKM. Trimming stripped 2 bases from V and 0 bases from J, with 20 bases between. DNA of the CDR3: TGTGCCAGCAGTTTAGAACGCTTCGGGTCTACAGGCTCCTACAATGAGCAGTTCTTC. It is translated as CASSLERFGSTGSYNEQFF.

This clone was recorded only once. The chain recombines TRBV20-1 with TRBJ2-4; no clear D. Germline assignment: CDR1 DFQATT and CDR2 SNEGSKA (reference sequence). The CDR3 is 11 amino acids. V lost 5 bases, J lost 8 bases, and 10 bases lay in between. The CDR3 spells CSALVRDIQYF. CDR3 nucleotide sequence: TGCAGTGCTCTTGTCCGTGACATTCAGTACTTC.

V usage is TRBV19 and J usage is TRBJ2-4, with TRBD2 matching 13 bases. The V segment lost 0 bases and the J segment 4 bases; nucleotides outside the gene matches: 6. The V gene's germline CDR1 is LNHDA and CDR2 SQIVND (reference sequence). The CDR3 has 18 amino acids. The chain's CDR3 is CASSIDQVGLAGKNIQYF. The CDR3 bases are TGTGCCAGTAGTATAGATCAGGTGGGACTAGCGGGAAAAAACATTCAGTACTTC.

The chain recombines TRBV10-1 with TRBJ2-7; TRBD2 matches at 12 bases. The CDR3 is 14 amino acids. From germline, CDR1 is WNHNN and CDR2 SYGVQD (reference sequence). V gave up 6 bases and J gave up 2 bases; unmatched junction bases: 2. The CDR3 DNA reads as TGCGCCAGCAGGACTAGCGGGAGCCCCTACGAGCAGTACTTC. Its protein product is CASRTSGSPYEQYF.

A few counts support this clone. The chain links TRBV28 to TRBJ1-1, with a tentative D call TRBD1 (5 bases). V lost 1 base to trimming and J lost 6 bases, with 9 bases between them. The germline V gene encodes CDR1 MDHEN and CDR2 SYDVKM. This CDR3 has 13 amino acids. The CDR3 DNA sequence: TGTGCCAGCAGTTTATCAGGGAAGGCTGAAGCTTTCTTT. This sequence encodes CASSLSGKAEAFF.

The chain combines TRBV11-3 with TRBJ2-2; 7 bases are shared with TRBD1. Per the germline V gene, CDR1 is SGHNT and CDR2 is YENEEA. J gave up 0 bases and V 0 bases, and 10 bases lay outside the gene matches. The CDR3 covers 19 residues. The chain's CDR3 is CASSLDSGPGQPNTGELFF. Here the CDR3 DNA reads TGTGCCAGCAGCTTAGATTCAGGCCCGGGACAGCCGAACACCGGGGAGCTGTTTTTT.

The chain is built from TRBV6-1 and TRBJ2-3; a possible D gene is TRBD2 (5 bases). Trimming pared 0 bases from V and 0 bases from J, leaving 13 bases between. This CDR3 spans 17 amino acids. Per the germline V gene, CDR1 is MNHNS and CDR2 is SASEGT. CDR3 in amino acids: CASSEARATPSTDTQYF. CDR3 bases: TGTGCCAGCAGTGAAGCGCGGGCAACTCCTAGCACAGATACGCAGTATTTT.

The rearrangement uses TRBV5-6 and TRBJ2-1; the match to TRBD2 covers 8 bases. The V and J ends lost 4 bases and 7 bases, in that order; junction bases with no gene match: 10. CDR1 and CDR2 from the germline V gene are SGHDT and YYEEEE. This CDR3 has 15 amino acids. The chain's CDR3 is CASSTLRTSINEQFF. CDR3 DNA sequence: TGTGCCAGCAGCACGCTACGGACTAGCATTAATGAGCAGTTCTTC.

This rearrangement joins TRBV10-3 to TRBJ2-7; D may be TRBD2 (5 bases). V lost 7 bases and J lost 0, with 13 bases in between. The CDR3 runs to 14 residues. CDR1 and CDR2 from the germline V gene are ENHRY and SYGVKD. CDR3: CAITLGGHSYEQYF. The CDR3 DNA follows: TGTGCCATCACCTTGGGCGGGCACTCCTACGAGCAGTACTTC.

The chain links TRBV6-5 to TRBJ2-5; 8 bases are shared with TRBD1. Germline values: CDR1 MNHEY, CDR2 SVGAGI. This CDR3 has 16 amino acids. V gave up 0 bases and J gave up 4 bases; unmatched junction bases: 7. CDR3 in DNA: TGTGCCAGCAGTTACTCGAAGGCAGGGGGCGCAGAGACCCAGTACTTC. Its translation: CASSYSKAGGAETQYF.

The rearrangement uses TRBV10-3 and TRBJ1-5; 8 bases agree with TRBD1. CDR3 length equals 14 residues. The V gene's germline CDR1 is ENHRY and CDR2 SYGVKD. The ends lost 6 bases at V and 2 bases at J; junction bases unmatched: 3. CDR3 bases: TGTGCCATCAGACCGGGACAGGGCAATCAGCCCCAGCATTTT. This translates into CAIRPGQGNQPQHF.

The V and J genes are TRBV14 and TRBJ2-5; TRBD1 matches at 7 bases. The junction had 10 bases not matched to a gene; V was cut back by 4 bases and J by 2 bases. The germline gives CDR1 SGHDN, CDR2 FVKESK. The CDR3 totals 16 residues. The DNA for the CDR3 is TGTGCCAGCAGCCGCCCAATAGGGGGCCCACAAGAGACCCAGTACTTC. Translated, it gives CASSRPIGGPQETQYF. Using reference TRBV14 and TRBJ2-5 for the parts outside the CDR3, the full variable domain is EAGVTQFPSHSVIEKGQTVTLRCDPISGHDNLYWYRRVMGKEIKFLLHFVKESKQDESGMPNNRFLAERTGGTYSTLKVQPAELEDSGVYFCASSRPIGGPQETQYFGPGTRLLVL.

As DNA, the CDR3 is TGTGCCAGCAGCACCACGCGGGACTCTGGAAACACCATATATTTT. Encoded protein: CASSTTRDSGNTIYF. J is TRBJ1-3 and V is TRBV28, with unresolved D. Germline V gene sequence: CDR1 MDHEN, CDR2 SYDVKM. The CDR3 has 15 residues. Trimming took off 6 bases at V and 0 bases at J, with 12 bases between the two ends.

This CDR3 is CASRPDSTDQPQHF. The CDR3 nucleotides are TGTGCCAGCAGACCAGACAGTACTGATCAGCCCCAGCATTTT. The V call is TRBV6-1, the J call TRBJ1-5; D is perhaps TRBD1 (5 bases). Germline V gene lookup returns CDR1 MNHNS and CDR2 SASEGT. V lost 6 bases and J lost 5, with 14 bases in between. The CDR3 covers 14 residues.

The rearrangement links TRBV11-3 to TRBJ2-3; 13 bases are shared with TRBD2. V gave up 3 bases and J gave up 6 bases; unmatched junction bases: 12. The length of the CDR3 is 18 residues. Germline CDR1 is SGHNT and CDR2 is YENEEA. Here the CDR3 reads CASSLGPGLAGDQDTQYF. Here the CDR3 DNA reads TGTGCCAGCAGCTTGGGCCCCGGACTAGCGGGGGACCAGGATACGCAGTATTTT. The full variable domain, with the rest looked up from reference TRBV11-3 and TRBJ2-3, is EAGVVQSPRYKIIEKKQPVAFWCNPISGHNTLYWYLQNLGQGPELLIRYENEEAVDDSQLPKDRFSAERLKGVDSTLKIQPAELGDSAVYLCASSLGPGLAGDQDTQYFGPGTRLTVL.

The rearrangement joins TRBV27 to TRBJ2-7, with a possible D match to TRBD2 (5 bases). CDR1 is MNHEY, CDR2 SMNVEV, per germline (reference sequence). The CDR3 has 14 amino acids. V gave up 3 bases and J gave up 0 bases, with 9 bases separating them. Here the CDR3 DNA reads TGTGCCAGCAGTTTCGCTAGCAGCTCCTACGAGCAGTACTTC. It yields the protein CASSFASSSYEQYF.